The next 20 T cell receptor beta chains were all read from a single sample in a study of read filtering for tumor transcriptome and immune sequencing. This library used roughly 370 ng RNA and molecular barcoded adaptors spanning alpha/delta and beta/gamma chains. Each CDR3 protein gets one entry after TCRdb re-called the reads with MiXCR. Among approximately 20,000 distinct CDR3 sequences listed, roughly an eighth were seen once. Sequencing was carried out using a population of CD138-negative cells sorted from bone marrow. The source of these receptors is a donor at least 40 years old with multiple myeloma.

Note on this clonotype: This may arise from a read error, as a much more abundant clone is one base away. V usage is TRBV7-9 and J usage is TRBJ2-1, with D perhaps TRBD2 (6 bases). The germline V and J ends were trimmed by 5 bases and 10 bases, with 15 bases remaining between them. CDR1 SEHNR and CDR2 FQNEAQ come from the germline V gene (reference sequence). The CDR3 is 13 residues long. This CDR3 reads CASSPRLVYEQFF. CDR3 DNA: TGTGCCAGCAGCCCTAGACTAGTCTACGAGCAGTTCTTC. The whole variable domain, remainder taken from reference TRBV7-9 and TRBJ2-1, is DTGVSQNPRHKITKRGQNVTFRCDPISEHNRLYWYRQTLGQGPEFLTYFQNEAQLEKSRLLSDRFSAERPKGSFSTLEIQRTEQGDSAMYLCASSPRLVYEQFFGPGTRLTVL.

This clonotype was detected many times. V and J are TRBV2 and TRBJ2-2; D is unclear. The ends were cut back, 0 bases at V and 5 bases at J, with 7 bases in the middle. The CDR3 runs 14 residues. From germline, CDR1 is SNHLY and CDR2 FYNNEI. CDR3 amino acids: CASSEAGQTGELFF. CDR3 sequence (DNA): TGTGCCAGCAGTGAAGCTGGTCAGACCGGGGAGCTGTTTTTT.

In this sample, this clonotype turned up a few times. V is TRBV28 and J is TRBJ1-1; a possible D gene is TRBD1 (6 bases). The CDR3 extends over 15 amino acids. From germline, CDR1 is MDHEN and CDR2 SYDVKM. Trimming took off 6 bases at V and 0 bases at J, with 14 bases between the two ends. CDR3: CASRVGHTLNTEAFF. CDR3 nucleotide sequence: TGTGCCAGCAGAGTGGGACACACGCTGAACACTGAAGCTTTCTTT.

The chain carries TRBV28 and TRBJ2-1; 9 bases line up with TRBD1. The germline V gene has CDR1 MDHEN and CDR2 SYDVKM. The CDR3 is made up of 15 amino acids. V lost 5 bases and J lost 7; bases outside the gene matches: 9. This chain's CDR3 is CASSPGTGYFNEQFF. CDR3 in DNA: TGTGCCAGCAGTCCCGGGACAGGGTATTTTAATGAGCAGTTCTTC. The full variable domain, in which reference TRBV28 and TRBJ2-1 provide the parts outside the CDR3, is DVKVTQSSRYLVKRTGEKVFLECVQDMDHENMFWYRQDPGLGLRLIYFSYDVKMKEKGDIPEGYSVSREKKERFSLILESASTNQTSMYLCASSPGTGYFNEQFFGPGTRLTVL.

The rearrangement uses TRBV20-1 and TRBJ2-7, with 10 bases identical to TRBD1. Germline trimming cut 0 bases from V and 7 bases from J; bases unmatched to any gene: 15. Germline assignment: CDR1 DFQATT and CDR2 SNEGSKA (reference sequence). CDR3 size: 17 residues. CDR3 DNA sequence: TGCAGTGCTAGAGACTGGGTTACCGGGACAGGGGATTTAGAGCAGTACTTC. Translating gives CSARDWVTGTGDLEQYF.

This clonotype is categorized as medium-sized. V and J are TRBV7-9 and TRBJ1-1; D remains unclear. Germline V gives CDR1 SEHNR, CDR2 FQNEAQ (reference sequence). The CDR3 totals 14 residues. Trimming left V 3 bases short and J 3 bases short, with 11 bases between. CDR3 nucleotide sequence: TGTGCCAGCAGCTTTATCAGCTCGGACACTGAAGCTTTCTTT. Translated: CASSFISSDTEAFF.

As regards this clonotype: Sequence at one end of the junction differs from germline and may be a read error. The CDR3 is CRARGSSPRELF. CDR3 nucleotides: TGCCGTGCTAGGGGGTCTTCTCCACGGGAGCTCTTC. The chain links TRBV20-1 to TRBJ2-1, with D possibly being TRBD1 or TRBD2 (6 bases each). CDR1 DFQATT and CDR2 SNEGSKA come from the germline V gene (reference sequence). This CDR3 region has 12 residues.

This clonotype was seen only once. This may be a read error, as it is one base from a much larger clone. V usage is TRBV27 and J usage is TRBJ1-1, with D possibly being TRBD1 (5 bases). Trimming shortened V by 5 bases and J by 3 bases, and 16 bases separated the two germline ends. Germline CDR1 MNHEY, CDR2 SMNVEV (reference sequence). CDR3 length: 15 residues. The CDR3 DNA reads as TGTGCCAGCAGTCCCTCGGGGGTGGTGGACACTGAAGCTTTCTTT. This codes for CASSPSGVVDTEAFF.

This clonotype has a count of ten or more. The rearrangement links TRBV3-1 to TRBJ1-2, with a tentative D call TRBD1 (6 bases). The CDR3 is 16 amino acids. V was pared by 1 base and J by 3 bases, with 15 bases between. Looked up from germline, CDR1 is LGHDT and CDR2 is YNNKEL (reference sequence). The CDR3 region has the DNA TGTGCCAGCAGCCAAGTCGGACAGAGCTACGACTATGGCTACACCTTC. Protein product: CASSQVGQSYDYGYTF.

This clonotype was seen ten or more times. The gene calls are TRBV29-1 and TRBJ1-1; D unresolved. The CDR3 sequence is 14 residues long. The germline V gene encodes CDR1 SQVTM and CDR2 ANQGSEA. V shed 5 bases and J shed 0 bases, with 13 bases lying between them. This CDR3 is CSVIGVAVNTEAFF. The CDR3 nucleotides read TGCAGCGTTATAGGTGTTGCGGTGAACACTGAAGCTTTCTTT.

The rearrangement links TRBV3-1 to TRBJ2-7; TRBD2 agrees at 7 bases. J gave up 6 bases and V 1 base, and 6 bases lay outside the gene matches. The CDR3 consists of 14 residues. Germline lookup yields CDR1 LGHDT and CDR2 YNNKEL (reference sequence). The CDR3 nucleotides are TGTGCCAGCAGCCAAGGGGGCGGGAGCGTCGAGCAGTACTTC. It specifies CASSQGGGSVEQYF.

At least ten counts were recorded for this clonotype. CDR3 DNA: TGTGCCAGCAGACTTATACAGGGGAGCACAGATACGCAGTATTTT. It yields the protein CASRLIQGSTDTQYF. The chain carries TRBV7-2 and TRBJ2-3; 7 nucleotides agree with TRBD1. The trim removed 6 bases at V and 0 bases at J, leaving 6 bases unmatched. There are 15 residues in the CDR3. Germline V lookup: CDR1 SGHTA, CDR2 FQGNSA. The full variable domain, rest sourced from reference TRBV7-2 and TRBJ2-3, is GAGVSQSPSNKVTEKGKDVELRCDPISGHTALYWYRQSLGQGLEFLIYFQGNSAPDKSGLPSDRFSAERTGGSVSTLTIQRTQQEDSAVYLCASRLIQGSTDTQYFGPGTRLTVL.

This clonotype appeared many times. The chain joins TRBV2 to TRBJ2-5; TRBD1 is a possible D gene (6 bases). Trimming stripped 5 bases from V and 5 bases from J, with 12 bases between. From germline, CDR1 is SNHLY and CDR2 FYNNEI. The CDR3 runs to 13 residues. CDR3 coding DNA: TGTGCCAGCAGTCAGGGGTTCGTGGAGACCCAGTACTTC. It is translated as CASSQGFVETQYF.

On this clonotype itself: A far larger clone is just one base off, so this is likely a read error. This chain links TRBV4-2 with TRBJ2-7; no clear D gene. CDR3 length equals 12 residues. Germline V gives CDR1 LGHNA, CDR2 YNFKEQ. V was pared by 4 bases and J by 6 bases, with 10 bases between. CDR3 nucleotides: TGTGCCAGCAGCCCCTTGTCCAGCGAGCAGTACTTC. Amino acids: CASSPLSSEQYF.

This clonotype was observed at least ten times. V usage is TRBV28 and J usage is TRBJ1-2, with unresolved D. Trimming took off 8 bases at V and 6 bases at J, with 22 bases between the two ends. The V gene's germline CDR1 is MDHEN and CDR2 SYDVKM. The CDR3 spans 15 residues. This CDR3 is CASLARAGEGHGYTF. The CDR3 DNA reads TGTGCCAGCCTCGCTCGGGCAGGAGAGGGCCATGGCTACACCTTC.

This clonotype showed up many times. The rearrangement links TRBV20-1 to TRBJ1-1; D not certain. This CDR3 spans 15 amino acids. The V end lost 0 bases, the J end lost 0 bases, and 11 bases lay between the germline ends. Germline assignment: CDR1 DFQATT and CDR2 SNEGSKA (reference sequence). The CDR3 spells CSARDVGSLNTEAFF. The CDR3 bases are TGCAGTGCTAGAGATGTGGGGAGTTTGAACACTGAAGCTTTCTTT.

At least ten counts were recorded for this clonotype. The chain is built from TRBV6-2 or TRBV6-3 and TRBJ2-2; unclear D gene. V was cut by 6 bases and J by 6 bases, with 14 bases left in between. The CDR3 runs 14 residues. Germline values: CDR1 MNHEY, CDR2 SVGEGT. CDR3 sequence (DNA): TGTGCCAGCAGGGAGCCGAATTTGGCCGGGGAGCTGTTTTTT. Translation gives CASREPNLAGELFF.

In its sample, this clonotype was seen many times. DNA for the CDR3: TGTGCCAGCACCCTAAGGGCAGGTCAAGAGACCCAGTACTTC. As protein: CASTLRAGQETQYF. The chain combines TRBV27 with TRBJ2-5; no firm D call. Germline loops: CDR1 MNHEY, CDR2 SMNVEV (reference sequence). The V end lost 7 bases, the J end lost 2 bases, and 14 bases lay between the germline ends. This CDR3 contains 14 residues.

This clonotype was seen at least ten times. This chain uses TRBV12-3 or TRBV12-4 with TRBJ1-1; TRBD1 might be the D (6 bases). The V and J ends lost 3 bases and 2 bases respectively, with 16 bases between them. This CDR3 is 16 amino acids long. DNA of the CDR3: TGTGCCAGCAGTTTCCCTGGAACGGGGGGCAACACTGAAGCTTTCTTT. Encoded protein: CASSFPGTGGNTEAFF.

At least ten counts were recorded for this clonotype. Mismatch with germline at one junction end may stem from a read error. This chain joins TRBV7-9 and TRBJ1-4, with D maybe TRBD1 (5 bases). The CDR3 has 14 amino acids. The germline V gene encodes CDR1 SEHNR and CDR2 FQNEAQ (reference sequence). The chain's CDR3 is CASSTGRLDEKRFF. The CDR3 nucleotides are TGTGCCAGCAGCACGGGACGGTTGGATGAAAAACGGTTTTTT.